These T cell receptor beta chains were read from a single sample in a study of tumor-infiltrating lymphocytes in localized non-small cell lung cancer. Measured with immunoSEQ multiplex PCR; TCRdb has only the in-frame clones, and not every one. The repertoire includes around 25,000 clones, just under 70% of them detected once, and over 12% sits in the top ten. Sequenced sample: lung tumor tissue. Receptors were obtained from a human donor with non-small cell lung cancer. The CDR3 runs from the conserved cysteine through the conserved F or W. A D gene is named only where the DNA matches it firmly. Not all rows give a size; the values are once, few, many and, for expanded clones, a class.

TRBJ2-7 | TRBV14 | NA | NA | CASSFAEWDYEQYF | TGTGCCAGCAGCTTTGCAGAGTGGGACTACGAGCAGTACTTC
TRBJ2-3 | TRBV7-7 | NA | NA | CASSLGAGSDTQYF | TGTGCCAGCAGCTTAGGCGCAGGGTCGGATACGCAGTATTTT
TRBJ2-7 | TRBV18 | NA | NA | CASSLLPEYEQYF | TGTGCCAGCTCACTCCTGCCTGAATACGAGCAGTACTTC
TRBJ1-1 | TRBV29-1 | NA | TRBD1 | CSVRTGGLTEAFF | TGCAGCGTAAGGACAGGCGGATTGACTGAAGCTTTCTTT
TRBJ2-5 | TRBV18 | NA | NA | CASSPLSRGETQYF | TGTGCCAGCTCACCACTTTCCAGAGGAGAGACCCAGTACTTC
TRBJ1-3 | TRBV14 | NA | NA | CASSQGSGGNTIYF | TGTGCCAGCAGCCAAGGTTCGGGTGGAAACACCATATATTTT
TRBJ2-7 | TRBV30 | NA | NA | CAWSVRPAGAREYF | TGTGCCTGGAGTGTACGCCCCGCCGGCGCTCGGGAGTACTTC
TRBJ2-7 | TRBV5-1 | once | TRBD2 | CASSQGLAGVDYEQYF | TGCGCCAGCAGCCAGGGACTAGCGGGAGTTGACTACGAGCAGTACTTC
TRBJ1-1 | TRBV5-1 | NA | NA | CASSLGNREPPEAFF | TGCGCCAGCAGCTTAGGGAACCGAGAGCCCCCTGAAGCTTTCTTT
TRBJ2-7 | TRBV30 | few | TRBD1 | CAWDPGQGAYEQYF | TGTGCCTGGGATCCGGGACAGGGAGCCTACGAGCAGTACTTC
TRBJ1-1 | TRBV16 | NA | TRBD1 | CASSQFRQGNTEAFF | TGTGCCAGCAGCCAATTCCGACAGGGAAACACTGAAGCTTTCTTT
TRBJ1-5 | TRBV19 | few | TRBD1 | CASSTTGVNQPQHF | TGTGCCAGTAGTACAACAGGGGTGAATCAGCCCCAGCATTTT
TRBJ2-7 | TRBV6-5 | NA | TRBD2 | CASSPGLAVHEQYF | TGTGCCAGCAGTCCGGGACTAGCGGTCCACGAGCAGTACTTC
TRBJ2-1 | TRBV7-9 | NA | NA | CADSVGNKDNEQFF | TGTGCAGACAGTGTAGGGAATAAGGACAATGAGCAGTTCTTC
TRBJ2-7 | TRBV5-1 | once | TRBD1 | CASRLGTGGHEQYF | TGCGCCAGCCGACTTGGGACAGGCGGCCACGAGCAGTACTTC
TRBJ2-1 | TRBV2 | NA | NA | CASSERVMDEQFF | TGTGCCAGCAGTGAACGGGTGATGGATGAGCAGTTCTTC
TRBJ2-6 | TRBV29-1 | NA | NA | CSVEVTRGANVLTF | TGCAGCGTTGAAGTGACGAGAGGGGCCAACGTCCTGACTTTC
TRBJ2-7 | TRBV9 | once | NA | CASSSSREHEQYF | TGTGCCAGCAGCAGTAGCAGGGAGCACGAGCAGTACTTC
TRBJ1-5 | TRBV18 | NA | NA | CASSAGSGNQPQHF | TGTGCCAGCTCTGCCGGGTCGGGCAATCAGCCCCAGCATTTT
TRBJ1-5 | TRBV19 | NA | NA | CASSAQDLSLPQHF | TGTGCCAGTAGCGCACAGGACTTGTCATTGCCCCAGCATTTT
TRBJ2-5 | TRBV7-3 | NA | TRBD2 | CASSLTRGDQETQYF | TGTGCCAGCAGCTTAACGCGGGGGGACCAAGAGACCCAGTACTTC
TRBJ2-2 | TRBV5-1 | NA | TRBD1 | CASRPAGTGGTGELFF | TGCGCCAGCCGTCCTGCGGGAACAGGGGGGACCGGGGAGCTGTTTTTT
TRBJ2-7 | TRBV2 | NA | TRBD1 | CASRDREQTYEQYF | TGTGCCAGCAGGGACAGGGAACAAACCTACGAGCAGTACTTC
TRBJ2-1 | TRBV6-6 | NA | TRBD2 | CASSSLTSGKANEQFF | TGTGCCAGCAGTTCGCTGACTAGCGGGAAGGCCAATGAGCAGTTCTTC
TRBJ2-5 | TRBV29-1 | NA | NA | CSVANRPGETQYF | TGCAGCGTTGCTAATAGACCGGGGGAGACCCAGTACTTC
TRBJ1-5 | TRBV2 | NA | NA | CASFPMRPQHF | TGTGCCAGCTTTCCTATGCGGCCCCAGCATTTT
TRBJ1-2 | TRBV5-6 | NA | NA | CASSLRGADYGYTF | TGTGCCAGCAGCTTGAGGGGGGCGGACTATGGCTACACCTTC
TRBJ2-7 | TRBV9 | NA | NA | CASSVDGTPSYEQYF | TGTGCCAGCAGCGTAGATGGGACACCCTCCTACGAGCAGTACTTC
TRBJ1-2 | TRBV27 | few | TRBD1 | CASSLGGTGNYGYTF | TGTGCCAGCAGTCTGGGGGGGACAGGCAACTATGGCTACACCTTC
TRBJ2-3 | TRBV27 | once | TRBD2 | CASRDRLAGPSDTQYF | TGTGCCAGCAGGGACCGACTAGCGGGACCCTCGGATACGCAGTATTTT
TRBJ2-1 | TRBV15 | NA | NA | CATSVRQGRGNEQFF | TGTGCCACCAGCGTAAGGCAGGGGAGAGGCAATGAGCAGTTCTTC
TRBJ2-5 | TRBV18 | NA | NA | CASSPQGLKETQYF | TGTGCCAGCTCACCACAGGGTCTGAAAGAGACCCAGTACTTC
TRBJ2-5 | TRBV19 | NA | NA | CASSPLTGKQETQYF | TGTGCCAGTAGTCCGCTGACGGGGAAACAAGAGACCCAGTACTTC
TRBJ1-1 | TRBV7-3 | NA | NA | CASSPRGFEGTEAFF | TGTGCCAGCAGCCCTCGAGGTTTCGAGGGTACTGAAGCTTTCTTT
TRBJ2-5 | TRBV6-5 | few | NA | CASSYSGWETQYF | TGTGCCAGCAGTTACTCTGGGTGGGAGACCCAGTACTTC
TRBJ1-5 | TRBV7-2 | medium-sized | TRBD1 | CASSTSGGRNQPQHF | TGTGCCAGCAGCACGTCAGGGGGTAGAAATCAGCCCCAGCATTTT
TRBJ2-1 | TRBV4-2 | NA | NA | CASSFSPYNEQFF | TGTGCCAGCAGCTTTAGCCCTTACAATGAGCAGTTCTTC
TRBJ2-3 | TRBV5-1 | NA | NA | CASSLYRDLPLSTDTQYF | TGCGCCAGCAGCTTATACAGGGACCTCCCCTTAAGCACAGATACGCAGTATTTT
TRBJ2-1 | TRBV25-1 | few | NA | CASSERERRNEQFF | TGTGCCAGCAGTGAAAGGGAAAGGAGGAATGAGCAGTTCTTC
TRBJ2-1 | TRBV6-5 | few | TRBD2 | CASSYSTLAGRHEQFF | TGTGCCAGCAGTTACTCAACGTTAGCGGGAAGGCATGAGCAGTTCTTC